The 16 T cell receptor beta chains presented below share a single source sample, sequenced in a study of OX40 agonist ivuxolimab in advanced cancers. Assay used: immunoSEQ multiplex PCR; TCRdb lists only in-frame clones, some missing. The table shows roughly 18,000 clones, with approximately 82% occurring only once. Sequencing was performed on CD4+ or CD8+ T cells sorted from blood, taken in a trial of the OX40 agonist ivuxolimab. Receptors originate from an adult with an advanced solid tumor such as melanoma, head and neck, liver or kidney cancer.

The chain recombines TRBV28 with TRBJ2-5, with D possibly TRBD2 on 6 matching bases. The germline V gene encodes CDR1 MDHEN and CDR2 SYDVKM. Trimming left V 4 bases short and J 5 bases short, with 20 bases between. This CDR3 has 16 amino acids. CDR3 loop: CASSSPGRPLRETQYF. Written as DNA, the CDR3 is TGTGCCAGCAGTTCCCCGGGGAGGCCCCTACGGGAGACCCAGTACTTC.

This sequence joins TRBV27 and TRBJ2-1; TRBD2 matches at 9 bases. This CDR3 contains 14 residues. Unmatched junction bases numbered 0, after V lost 5 bases and J lost 1 base. Germline V gene sequence: CDR1 MNHEY, CDR2 SMNVEV (reference sequence). The CDR3 spells CASSAGGSYNEQFF. In DNA form, the CDR3 reads TGTGCCAGCAGTGCGGGAGGGTCCTACAATGAGCAGTTCTTC.

The rearrangement joins TRBV6-6 to TRBJ2-7, with D perhaps matching TRBD1 (6 bases). V lost 6 bases and J 6 bases, leaving 24 bases between the germline ends. CDR3 length equals 16 residues. Germline V CDR1 and CDR2: MNHNY, SVGAGI (reference sequence). The CDR3 spells CASRTVRAGVGLEQYF. CDR3 sequence (DNA): TGTGCCAGCAGAACCGTCCGGGCAGGGGTGGGCCTCGAGCAGTACTTC.

Comments on this clone: Other DNA sequences from this sample encode an identical CDR3 as well. The chain uses TRBV5-5 and TRBJ1-1; D is undetermined. Trimming shortened V by 0 bases and J by 4 bases, and 7 bases separated the two germline ends. CDR1 SGHKS and CDR2 YYEKEE come from the germline V gene (reference sequence). The CDR3 length is 13 residues. CDR3 protein: CASSLGRGTEAFF. Here the CDR3 DNA reads TGTGCCAGCAGCTTGGGGCGGGGCACTGAAGCTTTCTTT. The full variable domain, completed using reference TRBV5-5 and TRBJ1-1, is DAGVTQSPTHLIKTRGQQVTLRCSPISGHKSVSWYQQVLGQGPQFIFQYYEKEERGRGNFPDRFSARQFPNYSSELNVNALLLGDSALYLCASSLGRGTEAFFGQGTRLTVV.

DNA for the CDR3: TGTGCCAGCAGCCAAGATCGTACTGTAGGTGAAAAACTGTTTTTT. This codes for CASSQDRTVGEKLFF. The chain joins TRBV4-2 to TRBJ1-4, with unresolved D. CDR3 length: 15 residues. In germline, CDR1 is LGHNA, CDR2 YNFKEQ. Trimming removed 0 bases at V and 7 bases at J, with 12 bases between.

CDR3 nucleotide sequence: TGCGCCAGCAGTGATAGAAAGGGAGAGACCCAGTACTTC. Its translation is CASSDRKGETQYF. This rearrangement joins TRBV10-1 to TRBJ2-5; D gene unclear. CDR3 size: 13 residues. V lost 3 bases and J lost 4, with 9 bases in between. CDR1 is WNHNN and CDR2 is SYGVQD in the germline V gene (reference sequence).

V is TRBV7-2 and J is TRBJ2-1; the D is unclear. The CDR3 runs to 11 residues. V was shortened by 5 bases and J by 7 bases, with 6 bases between the two germline ends. Germline assignment: CDR1 SGHTA and CDR2 FQGNSA. The CDR3 nucleotides are TGTGCCAGCAGCCTGCGAAATGAGCAGTTCTTC. It encodes CASSLRNEQFF. The complete variable domain, with remaining parts taken from reference TRBV7-2 and TRBJ2-1, reads GAGVSQSPSNKVTEKGKDVELRCDPISGHTALYWYRQSLGQGLEFLIYFQGNSAPDKSGLPSDRFSAERTGGSVSTLTIQRTQQEDSAVYLCASSLRNEQFFGPGTRLTVL.

This clone was seen a handful of times. The V gene is TRBV7-9, the J gene TRBJ2-1; maybe TRBD2 (5 bases). CDR3 length: 14 residues. Germline assignment: CDR1 SEHNR and CDR2 FQNEAQ (reference sequence). V was clipped by 0 bases and J by 9 bases, with 12 bases between them. The CDR3 here is CASSLAGAVAEQFF. CDR3 DNA sequence: TGTGCCAGCAGCTTAGCGGGAGCGGTCGCTGAGCAGTTCTTC. Looking up the rest from reference TRBV7-9 and TRBJ2-1 gives the full variable domain: DTGVSQNPRHKITKRGQNVTFRCDPISEHNRLYWYRQTLGQGPEFLTYFQNEAQLEKSRLLSDRFSAERPKGSFSTLEIQRTEQGDSAMYLCASSLAGAVAEQFFGPGTRLTVL.

The rearrangement uses TRBV7-3 and TRBJ2-7; TRBD1 might be the D (6 bases). Germline V gene sequence: CDR1 SGHTA, CDR2 FQGTGA. Trimming took off 5 bases at V and 1 base at J, with 9 bases between the two ends. This CDR3 comprises 13 residues. CDR3 nucleotide sequence: TGTGCCAGCAGCCCGGACAGTTCCTACGAGCAGTACTTC. Its protein is CASSPDSSYEQYF.

The chain uses TRBV19 and TRBJ2-3; tentatively, D is TRBD2 (6 bases). Trimming stripped 9 bases from V and 4 bases from J, with 14 bases between. The CDR3 runs to 13 residues. CDR1 LNHDA and CDR2 SQIVND come from the germline V gene (reference sequence). The CDR3 protein is CASSFGRSDTQYF. DNA for the CDR3: TGTGCCAGCAGTTTCGGGAGATCAGATACGCAGTATTTT.

The V gene is TRBV2, the J gene TRBJ1-4, with D possibly matching TRBD1 (6 bases). V was shortened by 7 bases and J by 8 bases, with 20 bases between the two germline ends. CDR1 and CDR2 (germline): SNHLY, FYNNEI. The CDR3 extends over 15 amino acids. For the CDR3, the DNA is TGTGCCAGCATTCTAAGGGGGGGCTTGCGGGAAAAACTGTTTTTT. Its protein product is CASILRGGLREKLFF. The whole variable domain, remainder taken from reference TRBV2 and TRBJ1-4, is EPEVTQTPSHQVTQMGQEVILRCVPISNHLYFYWYRQILGQKVEFLVSFYNNEISEKSEIFDDQFSVERPDGSNFTLKIRSTKLEDSAMYFCASILRGGLREKLFFGSGTQLSVL.

The chain recombines TRBV5-8 with TRBJ1-2, with 8 bases identical to TRBD1. Trimming at V came to 0 bases and at J to 4 bases, leaving 8 bases not matched to a gene. The germline V gene encodes CDR1 SGHTS and CDR2 YDEGEE. The CDR3 consists of 16 residues. CDR3 in DNA: TGTGCCAGCAGCTTGGAGGTCAGGGGGCGCGGCTATGGCTACACCTTC. This sequence encodes CASSLEVRGRGYGYTF.

The genes are TRBV11-2 and TRBJ2-2; TRBD1 is a possible D gene (6 bases). Germline values: CDR1 SGHAT, CDR2 FQNNGV. There are 16 residues in the CDR3. The germline V and J ends were trimmed by 1 base and 3 bases, with 12 bases remaining between them. The CDR3 DNA follows: TGTGCCAGCAGCTTAGCAAGGACAGCTTACACCGGGGAGCTGTTTTTT. It encodes CASSLARTAYTGELFF.

This clone is labeled as medium-sized. V usage is TRBV10-3 and J usage is TRBJ2-1; D remains unclear. The CDR3 consists of 11 residues. Germline CDR1 is ENHRY and CDR2 is SYGVKD. V was cut by 6 bases and J by 4 bases, with 4 bases left in between. The CDR3 protein is CAIRQYNEQFF. The CDR3 nucleotides are TGTGCCATCAGGCAGTACAATGAGCAGTTCTTC.

The rearrangement links TRBV4-1 to TRBJ2-4; either TRBD1 or TRBD2 may supply D (5 bases each). CDR1 is MGHRA and CDR2 is YSYEKL in the germline V gene. This CDR3 contains 16 residues. Trimming took 0 bases from V and 2 from J, leaving 11 bases between them. The CDR3 loop is CASSQEGRDPKNIQYF. CDR3 in DNA: TGCGCCAGCAGCCAAGAAGGCAGGGACCCCAAAAACATTCAGTACTTC.

J is TRBJ1-1 and V is TRBV4-1; D not certain. The germline V gene has CDR1 MGHRA and CDR2 YSYEKL. Trimming left V 5 bases short and J 1 base short, with 8 bases between. This CDR3 region has 13 residues. Written as DNA, the CDR3 is TGCGCCAGCAGCAAAGCATCGAACACTGAAGCTTTCTTT. It is translated as CASSKASNTEAFF.